This T cell receptor beta chain was sequenced for a study of beta chain features in type 1 diabetes listed by TCRdb under 2018. Describing the broader study: No differences in mean age, gender distribution, total cell number or subset yield were found between patients and healthy donors. The study compared TCRB repertoires of sorted circulating CD4+ T cell subsets between recently diagnosed type 1 diabetes patients and matched healthy donors. A total of 90 million to 120 million sorted cells were examined across all samples, and a strong correlation was observed between cell number per subset and RNA yield. Regulatory and stem cell-like memory subsets were isolated from only 8 patients and roughly eight healthy donors, whereas naive and central memory subsets came from all 30 or so donors. Points the paper makes about the study in general: Only small numbers of individuals were included in the HLA sub-analyses, which left unresolved whether HLA type had any influence on TCRB rearrangement. Shorter templates might be favored by PCR, yet because patient and control samples were amplified and corrected together, any such skew would affect both groups equally. The naive, central memory and regulatory TCRB repertoires appeared to resemble one another more closely among patients than among healthy donors. In all four CD4+ subsets, TCRB CDR3 length was moderately but significantly shorter in type 1 diabetes patients. Fewer insertions and more nucleotide deletions at VDJ recombination sites were observed in patients with type 1 diabetes, implying thymic rearrangement abnormalities. Sequencing cDNA rather than genomic DNA could over-represent highly expressing activated cells, although activation and CD3 levels did not differ between groups.

V sheds 2 bases and J sheds 6 bases, leaving 12 bases between their ends. CDR1 SGHNT and CDR2 YYREEE are derived from the germline V gene (reference sequence). The CDR3 runs 13 amino acids, cysteine and phenylalanine included. CDR3 DNA only is kept here, 39 bases in frame from base 1. Each donor gave one peripheral blood draw, about 110 mL on average, collected into heparinised tubes. Using a panel that included CD45RO, CCR7, CD25, CD127, CD95 and CD27, naive, central memory, regulatory and stem cell-like memory CD4+ T cells were sorted on a BD FACSAria II. Every sorted population had a purity above 95%. PBMCs were separated immediately by Lymphoprep density gradient centrifugation and were stained directly, without being cultured. So that batch effects would be minimized, each experiment stained and sorted samples in pairs, pairing one healthy donor with one patient. All of the isolated RNA was reverse transcribed with the High Capacity cDNA Reverse Transcription Kit, so expressed TCRB transcripts were sequenced. Naive, central memory and regulatory T cell samples underwent deep immunoSEQ sequencing, averaging approximately 3.5 million total reads per sample. After sorted cells were lysed in RLT buffer, RNA was extracted with DNase-treated RNeasy Micro or Mini kits, with the choice depending on cell number. To prevent cross-contamination, every cell subset was processed on its own, while patient and healthy donor samples were processed together. TCRB sequences were amplified from cDNA with the immunoSEQ multiplex PCR, producing 87-bp fragments spanning the CDR3 region. Sequencing of the amplicons was performed on the Illumina HiSeq platform. Per the authors' processing: PCR bias was computationally corrected using synthetic template baselines, reads within Hamming distance 2 were collapsed, and singletons that could not be merged were discarded. Reads were aligned to IMGT to assign V, D and J genes, CDR3 length, and insertions or deletions at six rearrangement sites. Within each subset, clonotype counts were normalized to the number of sorted cells before true diversity and Gini coefficients were calculated with the tcR R package. The overlap coefficient, calculated on TCRB nucleotide sequences, was used to measure repertoire sharing. Out-of-frame TCRB sequences from naive cells were analyzed to stand in for the pre-selection repertoire. The table comes from immuneACCESS by way of TCRdb, which keeps in-frame sequences with V and J called. Part of the clones is missing from these tables; in studies checked, under half for an unresolved V gene and the rest for unknown reasons. V, J and clone size reflect that table, while D and trimming were determined from the DNA. A total of 300,000 to 350,000 clones appear in this sample, around a fifth of them only once. About 0.044% of the sample is held by the ten biggest clonotypes.

This clone came up a few times. Its binding antigen is unknown. Base qualities are not provided; no much larger clone lies one nucleotide away. The chain is made from TRBV5-4 and TRBJ2-7, with a tentative D gene TRBD1 over 6 matching bases. The receptor comes from a woman in her late teens or twenties in good health. The sequenced sample consisted of naive CD4+ T cells from blood. The sample's cell subset or site label, decoded: true naive CD4+ T cells. The CDR3 reads as follows: CASSLTGKGEQYF. The sequence in DNA is TGTGCCAGCAGCTTAACAGGGAAGGGCGAGCAGTACTTC.